A single sample gave rise to the 24 T cell receptor beta chains below, sequenced in a study of early T cells in non-severe SARS-CoV-2 infection. TCRdb analysed the 5' RACE reads with MiXCR anew, one entry per CDR3 protein. This table has about 49,000 distinct CDR3 sequences, approximately 12% appearing once. The sequenced material came from whole blood. Source of these receptors: an adult who was a healthcare worker with PCR-confirmed SARS-CoV-2 infection or an uninfected control (not recorded which).

The rearrangement joins TRBV6-6 to TRBJ2-7; 9 nucleotides align to TRBD1. Trimming at V came to 7 bases and at J to 2 bases, leaving 15 bases not matched to a gene. The V gene's germline CDR1 is MNHNY and CDR2 SVGAGI (reference sequence). The CDR3 is made up of 17 amino acids. Here the CDR3 DNA reads TGTGCCAGCACTCTATCGCCCCGACAGGGGGGTCCCTACGAGCAGTACTTC. This gives the protein CASTLSPRQGGPYEQYF.

The table lists this clonotype with many counts. V and J are TRBV20-1 and TRBJ2-1; 13 bases align to TRBD2. V was clipped by 3 bases and J by 7 bases; unmatched bases: 0. CDR3 length: 13 amino acids. Germline CDR1 is DFQATT and CDR2 is SNEGSKA (reference sequence). CDR3 DNA: TGCAGTGCTAGGGGACTAGCGGGGAATGAGCAGTTCTTC. Translating it yields CSARGLAGNEQFF.

This clonotype was seen only a few times. The chain recombines TRBV20-1 with TRBJ2-3; D gene uncertain. In germline, CDR1 is DFQATT, CDR2 SNEGSKA (reference sequence). V was pared by 5 bases and J by 6 bases, with 9 bases between. The CDR3 length is 11 residues. The CDR3 sequence: CSASKLDTQYF. In DNA form, the CDR3 reads TGCAGTGCTTCGAAGCTGGATACGCAGTATTTT.

This clonotype was seen only a few times. The chain is built from TRBV14 and TRBJ1-1; D not certain. V was trimmed by 4 bases and J by 1 base, leaving 7 bases between them. The length of the CDR3 is 13 residues. Germline CDR1 and CDR2: SGHDN and FVKESK. The CDR3 bases are TGTGCCAGCAGCCCTCTGGGGAACACTGAAGCTTTCTTT. Amino acids: CASSPLGNTEAFF.

Regarding this clonotype: Since a much larger clone is just one base distant, this may be a read error. V and J are TRBV29-1 and TRBJ2-7; possible D gene TRBD2, 5 bases. V was pared by 7 bases and J by 7 bases, with 23 bases between. This CDR3 comprises 14 residues. Germline V gene sequence: CDR1 SQVTM, CDR2 ANQGSEA. For the CDR3, the DNA is TGCAGCGCCCTTCCAGTGGACCGACCGGGGGAGCAGTACTTC. It translates to CSALPVDRPGEQYF.

This clonotype was observed once. V usage is TRBV11-3 and J usage is TRBJ1-1; 10 bases are a match to TRBD1. Trimming removed 8 bases from V and 6 bases from J; junction bases left unmatched: 6. This CDR3 region has 13 residues. Germline V gives CDR1 SGHNT, CDR2 YENEEA. The chain's CDR3 is CASGTGEMAEAFF. CDR3 sequence (DNA): TGTGCCAGCGGGACAGGGGAAATGGCTGAAGCTTTCTTT. Together with reference TRBV11-3 and TRBJ1-1, the CDR3 gives the full variable domain: EAGVVQSPRYKIIEKKQPVAFWCNPISGHNTLYWYLQNLGQGPELLIRYENEEAVDDSQLPKDRFSAERLKGVDSTLKIQPAELGDSAVYLCASGTGEMAEAFFGQGTRLTVV.

The rearrangement joins TRBV29-1 to TRBJ2-7; D gene ambiguous. The length of the CDR3 is 14 residues. V was cut by 3 bases and J by 1 base, with 13 bases left in between. Germline loops: CDR1 SQVTM, CDR2 ANQGSEA. The CDR3 bases are TGCAGCGTTGAGGGAACCGACACATCCTACGAGCAGTACTTC. This codes for CSVEGTDTSYEQYF.

The J gene is TRBJ1-1, the V gene TRBV28, with 9 positions matching TRBD1. The CDR3 runs to 15 residues. The junction had 3 bases not matched to a gene; V was cut back by 0 bases and J by 4 bases. CDR1 is MDHEN and CDR2 is SYDVKM in the germline V gene. CDR3 DNA sequence: TGTGCCAGCAGTTTATGGGGACAGGGACCCACTGAAGCTTTCTTT. This encodes CASSLWGQGPTEAFF. Full variable domain (rest looked up from reference TRBV28 and TRBJ1-1): DVKVTQSSRYLVKRTGEKVFLECVQDMDHENMFWYRQDPGLGLRLIYFSYDVKMKEKGDIPEGYSVSREKKERFSLILESASTNQTSMYLCASSLWGQGPTEAFFGQGTRLTVV.

This clonotype was observed at least ten times. This chain joins TRBV20-1 and TRBJ2-7; TRBD2 matches at 7 bases. V lost 6 bases and J lost 3; bases outside the gene matches: 8. Germline V gene sequence: CDR1 DFQATT, CDR2 SNEGSKA (reference sequence). This CDR3 is 13 amino acids long. Written as DNA, the CDR3 is TGCAGTGCAAACAGCGGGGTACACTACGAGCAGTACTTC. Translation gives CSANSGVHYEQYF.

This clonotype was seen a few times. The chain employs TRBV12-3 or TRBV12-4 and TRBJ2-3; the D is unclear. Deletions cut 6 bases from V and 2 bases from J, with 15 bases between. This CDR3 is built from 15 residues. The DNA for the CDR3 is TGTGCCAGCAGACCGAACCGGGCAAACACAGATACGCAGTATTTT. It yields the protein CASRPNRANTDTQYF.

This clonotype was seen repeatedly, ten times or more. This chain joins TRBV18 and TRBJ2-5; no definite D call. The CDR3 has 12 residues. The germline V gene encodes CDR1 KGHSH and CDR2 LQKENI. V was clipped by 6 bases and J by 0 bases, with 5 bases between them. CDR3 residues: CASSPDQETQYF. The CDR3, as DNA: TGTGCCAGCTCGCCCGACCAAGAGACCCAGTACTTC.

V gene TRBV9 combines with J gene TRBJ2-7, with TRBD2 as a possible D gene (5 bases). The CDR3 is made up of 13 amino acids. The V end was cut by 5 bases, the J end by 5 bases, with 14 bases between. Germline V gives CDR1 SGDLS, CDR2 YYNGEE. The DNA for the CDR3 is TGTGCCAGCAGGGGCGGCCCGGGGAACGAGCAGTACTTC. This codes for CASRGGPGNEQYF.

This clonotype has more than one count but fewer than ten. The rearrangement links TRBV11-2 to TRBJ2-1; TRBD1 matches at 9 bases. CDR1 is SGHAT and CDR2 is FQNNGV in the germline V gene. The CDR3 contains 15 residues. Germline trimming cut 5 bases from V and 5 bases from J; bases unmatched to any gene: 7. The CDR3 reads CASSPDRGSDNEQFF. CDR3 DNA: TGTGCCAGCAGCCCTGACAGGGGGTCTGACAATGAGCAGTTCTTC. Filled out from reference TRBV11-2 and TRBJ2-1, the complete variable domain reads EAGVAQSPRYKIIEKRQSVAFWCNPISGHATLYWYQQILGQGPKLLIQFQNNGVVDDSQLPKDRFSAERLKGVDSTLKIQPAKLEDSAVYLCASSPDRGSDNEQFFGPGTRLTVL.

The table lists this clonotype with many counts. The chain employs TRBV7-6 and TRBJ1-3; the D gene is possibly TRBD1 (5 bases). Looked up from germline, CDR1 is SGHVS and CDR2 is FNYEAQ. This CDR3 region has 17 residues. V dropped 7 bases and J dropped 0 bases, with 19 bases sitting between them. This chain's CDR3 is CASTLRRGPGSGNTIYF. In nucleotides, the CDR3 is TGTGCCAGCACCCTTCGGAGGGGACCCGGCTCTGGAAACACCATATATTTT.

This chain connects TRBV10-1 to TRBJ1-4; the D gene is possibly TRBD1 (6 bases). V was trimmed by 3 bases and J by 7 bases, leaving 12 bases between them. The germline gives CDR1 WNHNN, CDR2 SYGVQD (reference sequence). The CDR3 runs 14 residues. CDR3 amino acids: CASSEGRGSEKLFF. In nucleotides, the CDR3 is TGCGCCAGCAGTGAAGGCAGGGGAAGTGAAAAACTGTTTTTT.

In its sample, this clonotype was seen a few times. The chain links TRBV6-1 to TRBJ2-3, with D unclear. The CDR3 length is 15 residues. CDR1 is MNHNS and CDR2 is SASEGT in the germline V gene. V lost 3 bases and J lost 0, with 10 bases in between. CDR3 sequence reads: CASSDPGFSTDTQYF. DNA for the CDR3: TGTGCCAGCAGTGACCCGGGTTTCAGCACAGATACGCAGTATTTT.

This clonotype has only a few counts. The CDR3, as DNA: TGTGCCAGCTCCCACTACGAGCAGTACTTC. Translation gives CASSHYEQYF. The genes are TRBV28 and TRBJ2-7; unclear D gene. The germline gives CDR1 MDHEN, CDR2 SYDVKM. Trimming took off 8 bases at V and 3 bases at J, with 5 bases between the two ends. The CDR3 loop spans 10 amino acids.

This clonotype appeared a few times. The rearrangement joins TRBV7-2 to TRBJ2-2, with D possibly TRBD1 on 5 matching bases. Per the germline V gene, CDR1 is SGHTA and CDR2 is FQGNSA. Trimming removed 5 bases at V and 6 bases at J, with 7 bases between. The CDR3 runs 12 residues. Here the CDR3 DNA reads TGTGCCAGCAGCGTAGGGGCCGGGGAGCTGTTTTTT. It codes for CASSVGAGELFF. The full variable domain, completed using reference TRBV7-2 and TRBJ2-2, is GAGVSQSPSNKVTEKGKDVELRCDPISGHTALYWYRQSLGQGLEFLIYFQGNSAPDKSGLPSDRFSAERTGGSVSTLTIQRTQQEDSAVYLCASSVGAGELFFGEGSRLTVL.

This clonotype was counted at least ten times. The chain joins TRBV2 to TRBJ1-2; D gene uncertain. Germline V gives CDR1 SNHLY, CDR2 FYNNEI. Trimming left V 2 bases short and J 7 bases short, with 5 bases between. This CDR3 has 11 amino acids. CDR3 DNA: TGTGCCAGCAGTGAAATCCGTGGCTACACCTTC. Translated: CASSEIRGYTF.

This clonotype was found a few times. The chain employs TRBV24-1 and TRBJ2-2, with a possible D match to TRBD2 (5 bases). The CDR3 runs 16 residues. The V end lost 12 bases, the J end lost 2 bases, and 21 bases lay between the germline ends. CDR1 is KGHDR and CDR2 is SFDVKD in the germline V gene. The CDR3 bases are TGTGCCTCAGAGGGCCGGGGAGACCGAAACACCGGGGAGCTGTTTTTT. Amino acid sequence: CASEGRGDRNTGELFF.

In this sample, this clonotype turned up a few times. The chain employs TRBV28 and TRBJ1-2, with unresolved D. This CDR3 spans 16 amino acids. Trimming shortened V by 5 bases and J by 2 bases, and 18 bases separated the two germline ends. Germline CDR1 is MDHEN and CDR2 is SYDVKM. The CDR3 nucleotides are TGTGCCAGCAGTACCCGTCCAGGATACCCAAACTATGGCTACACCTTC. Translated, it gives CASSTRPGYPNYGYTF.

This clonotype was seen just once. A much larger clone lies one base from this, so it may be a read error. The rearrangement uses TRBV7-9 and TRBJ2-1; TRBD2 might be the D (5 bases). Trimming stripped 4 bases from V and 11 bases from J, with 9 bases between. This CDR3 spans 11 amino acids. CDR1 and CDR2 from the germline V gene are SEHNR and FQNEAQ (reference sequence). CDR3 bases: TGTGCCAGCAGCTCCCTGACTAAGCAGTTCTTC. Its translation: CASSSLTKQFF.

This clonotype was recorded many times. The chain has TRBV20-1 and TRBJ1-1, with D hard to call. Germline CDR1 DFQATT, CDR2 SNEGSKA (reference sequence). V gave up 2 bases and J gave up 10 bases, with 14 bases separating them. The CDR3 loop spans 12 amino acids. The CDR3 loop is CSARSAGPGAFF. In DNA form, the CDR3 reads TGCAGTGCTAGATCCGCGGGCCCGGGAGCTTTCTTT.

This clonotype has more than one count but fewer than ten. The chain uses TRBV18 and TRBJ1-5, with 7 bases aligning to TRBD1. CDR1 and CDR2 from the germline V gene are KGHSH and LQKENI. V lost 6 bases to trimming and J lost 0 bases; unmatched junction nucleotides: 8. The CDR3 runs 16 residues. This CDR3 reads CASSPTGRASNQPQHF. In nucleotides, the CDR3 is TGTGCCAGCTCGCCGACAGGGAGGGCTAGCAATCAGCCCCAGCATTTT.